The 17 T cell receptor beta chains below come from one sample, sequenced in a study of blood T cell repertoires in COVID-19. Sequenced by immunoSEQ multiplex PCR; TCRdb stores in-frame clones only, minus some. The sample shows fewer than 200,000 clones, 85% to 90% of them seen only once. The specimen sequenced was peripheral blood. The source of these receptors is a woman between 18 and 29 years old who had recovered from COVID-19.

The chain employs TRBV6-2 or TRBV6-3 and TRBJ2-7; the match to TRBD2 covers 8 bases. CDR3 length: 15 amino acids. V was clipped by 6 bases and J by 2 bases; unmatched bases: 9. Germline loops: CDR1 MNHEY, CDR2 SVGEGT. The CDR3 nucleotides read TGTGCCAGCAGCCCCCCGAGCGGGGGCCCCTACGAGCAGTACTTC. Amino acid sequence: CASSPPSGGPYEQYF.

CDR3 sequence reads: CASSYVRDRSYEQYF. Here the CDR3 DNA reads TGTGCCAGCAGTTACGTTCGGGACAGATCCTACGAGCAGTACTTC. The V gene is TRBV6-5, the J gene TRBJ2-7, with TRBD1 matching over 7 bases. The germline V gene encodes CDR1 MNHEY and CDR2 SVGAGI. The CDR3 consists of 15 residues. The junction had 5 bases not matched to a gene; V was cut back by 2 bases and J by 1 base.

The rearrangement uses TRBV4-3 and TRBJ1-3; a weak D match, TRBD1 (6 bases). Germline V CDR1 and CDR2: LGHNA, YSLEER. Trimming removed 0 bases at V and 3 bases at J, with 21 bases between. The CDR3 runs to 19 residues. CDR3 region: CASSQDYRIQGSRGNTIYF. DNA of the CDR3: TGCGCCAGCAGCCAAGACTATAGGATACAGGGATCTCGTGGAAACACCATATATTTT.

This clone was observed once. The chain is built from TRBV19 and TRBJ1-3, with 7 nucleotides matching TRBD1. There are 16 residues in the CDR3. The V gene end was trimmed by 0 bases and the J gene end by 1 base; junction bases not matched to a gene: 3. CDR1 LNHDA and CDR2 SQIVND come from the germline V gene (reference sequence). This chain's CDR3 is CASSIEGQPSGNTIYF. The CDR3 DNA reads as TGTGCCAGTAGTATAGAGGGACAGCCATCTGGAAACACCATATATTTT.

CDR3 nucleotides: TGTGCCAGCTCACCTCGCCACAGCGGTCAGCCCCAGCATTTT. Amino acid sequence: CASSPRHSGQPQHF. This chain joins TRBV18 and TRBJ1-5; no reliable D call. This CDR3 has 14 amino acids. V lost 3 bases, J lost 6 bases, and 12 bases lay in between. Germline-derived CDR1 and CDR2 are KGHSH and LQKENI. Drawing the rest from reference TRBV18 and TRBJ1-5, the complete variable domain is NAGVMQNPRHLVRRRGQEARLRCSPMKGHSHVYWYRQLPEEGLKFMVYLQKENIIDESGMPKERFSAEFPKEGPSILRIQQVVRGDSAAYFCASSPRHSGQPQHFGDGTRLSIL.

DNA for the CDR3: TGTGCCTGGAGTTTCACGGCCTACAATGAGCAGTTCTTC. Translating gives CAWSFTAYNEQFF. The gene calls are TRBV30 and TRBJ2-1, with D unresolved. Germline CDR1 and CDR2: GTSNPN and SVGIG (reference sequence). The V end was cut by 2 bases, the J end by 2 bases, with 7 bases between. The CDR3 covers 13 residues. The variable domain in full, completed from reference TRBV30 and TRBJ2-1, reads SQTIHQWPATLVQPVGSPLSLECTVEGTSNPNLYWYRQAAGRGLQLLFYSVGIGQISSEVPQNLSASRPQDRQFILSSKKLLLSDSGFYLCAWSFTAYNEQFFGPGTRLTVL.

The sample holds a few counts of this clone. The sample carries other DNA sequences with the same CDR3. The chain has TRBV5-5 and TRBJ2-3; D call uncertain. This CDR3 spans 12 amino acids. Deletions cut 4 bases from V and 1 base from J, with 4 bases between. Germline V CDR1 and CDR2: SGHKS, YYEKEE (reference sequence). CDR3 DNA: TGTGCCAGCAGCCCGGGCACAGATACGCAGTATTTT. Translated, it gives CASSPGTDTQYF.

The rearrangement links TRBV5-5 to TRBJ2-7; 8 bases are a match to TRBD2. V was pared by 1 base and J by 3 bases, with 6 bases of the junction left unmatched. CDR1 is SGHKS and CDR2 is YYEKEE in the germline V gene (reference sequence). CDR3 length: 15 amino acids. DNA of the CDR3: TGTGCCAGCAGCTTGAGACTGACTAGCGTCTACGAGCAGTACTTC. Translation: CASSLRLTSVYEQYF.

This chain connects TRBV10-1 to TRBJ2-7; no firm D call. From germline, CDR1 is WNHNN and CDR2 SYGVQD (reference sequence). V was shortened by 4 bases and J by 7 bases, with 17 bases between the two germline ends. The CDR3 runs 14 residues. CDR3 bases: TGCGCCAGCAGTGTTAGTAGCCGAGTTAAGGAGCAGTACGTC. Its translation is CASSVSSRVKEQYV.

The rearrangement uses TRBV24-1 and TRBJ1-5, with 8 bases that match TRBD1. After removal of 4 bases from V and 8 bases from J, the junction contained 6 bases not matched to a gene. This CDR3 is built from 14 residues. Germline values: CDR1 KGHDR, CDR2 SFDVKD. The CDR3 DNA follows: TGTGCCACCAGTGAGCCAGGGGGCGCAGAGCCCCAGCATTTT. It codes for CATSEPGGAEPQHF.

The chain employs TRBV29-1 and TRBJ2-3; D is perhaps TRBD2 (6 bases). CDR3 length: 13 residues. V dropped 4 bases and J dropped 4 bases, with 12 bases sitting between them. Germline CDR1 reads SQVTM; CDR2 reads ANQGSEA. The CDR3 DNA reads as TGCAGCGTTGGTCGACTAGTCGCAGATACGCAGTATTTT. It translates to CSVGRLVADTQYF.

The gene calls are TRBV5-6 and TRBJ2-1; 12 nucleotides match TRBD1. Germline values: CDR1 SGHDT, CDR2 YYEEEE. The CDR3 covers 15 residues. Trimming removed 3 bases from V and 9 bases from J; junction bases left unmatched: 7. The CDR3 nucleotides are TGTGCCAGCAGCTACGGGACAGGGGGCTTAGGTGAGCAGTTCTTC. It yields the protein CASSYGTGGLGEQFF.

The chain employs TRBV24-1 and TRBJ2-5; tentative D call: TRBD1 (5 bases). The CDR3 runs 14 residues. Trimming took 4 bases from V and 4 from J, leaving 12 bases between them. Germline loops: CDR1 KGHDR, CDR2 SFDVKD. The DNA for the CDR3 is TGTGCCACCAGTGACCCCGCTAGGGGAGAGACCCAGTACTTC. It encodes CATSDPARGETQYF.

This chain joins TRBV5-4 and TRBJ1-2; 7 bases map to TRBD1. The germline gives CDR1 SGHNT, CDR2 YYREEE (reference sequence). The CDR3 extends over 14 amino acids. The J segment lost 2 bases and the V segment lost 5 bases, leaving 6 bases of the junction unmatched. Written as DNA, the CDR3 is TGTGCCAGCAGAAGTAGGGACAGAAACTATGGCTACACCTTC. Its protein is CASRSRDRNYGYTF.

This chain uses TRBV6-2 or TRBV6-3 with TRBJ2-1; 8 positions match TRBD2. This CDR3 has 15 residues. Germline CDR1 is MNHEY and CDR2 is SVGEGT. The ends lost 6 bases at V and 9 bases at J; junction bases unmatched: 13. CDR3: CASSRSGSVLSEQFF. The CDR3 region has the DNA TGTGCCAGCAGCAGAAGCGGGAGCGTTTTGAGTGAGCAGTTCTTC.

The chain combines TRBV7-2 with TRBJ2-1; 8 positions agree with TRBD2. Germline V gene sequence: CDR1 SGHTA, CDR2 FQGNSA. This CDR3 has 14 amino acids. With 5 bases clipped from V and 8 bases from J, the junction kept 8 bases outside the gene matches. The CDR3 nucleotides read TGTGCCAGCAGCCCGCGACTAGCGCGGGATGAGCAGTTCTTC. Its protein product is CASSPRLARDEQFF.

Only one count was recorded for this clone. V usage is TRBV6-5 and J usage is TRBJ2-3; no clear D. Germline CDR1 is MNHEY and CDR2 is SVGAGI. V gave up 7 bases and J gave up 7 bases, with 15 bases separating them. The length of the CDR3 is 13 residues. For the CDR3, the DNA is TGTGCCAGCAAATCTCCTACCGGGTATACGCAGTATTTT. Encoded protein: CASKSPTGYTQYF.